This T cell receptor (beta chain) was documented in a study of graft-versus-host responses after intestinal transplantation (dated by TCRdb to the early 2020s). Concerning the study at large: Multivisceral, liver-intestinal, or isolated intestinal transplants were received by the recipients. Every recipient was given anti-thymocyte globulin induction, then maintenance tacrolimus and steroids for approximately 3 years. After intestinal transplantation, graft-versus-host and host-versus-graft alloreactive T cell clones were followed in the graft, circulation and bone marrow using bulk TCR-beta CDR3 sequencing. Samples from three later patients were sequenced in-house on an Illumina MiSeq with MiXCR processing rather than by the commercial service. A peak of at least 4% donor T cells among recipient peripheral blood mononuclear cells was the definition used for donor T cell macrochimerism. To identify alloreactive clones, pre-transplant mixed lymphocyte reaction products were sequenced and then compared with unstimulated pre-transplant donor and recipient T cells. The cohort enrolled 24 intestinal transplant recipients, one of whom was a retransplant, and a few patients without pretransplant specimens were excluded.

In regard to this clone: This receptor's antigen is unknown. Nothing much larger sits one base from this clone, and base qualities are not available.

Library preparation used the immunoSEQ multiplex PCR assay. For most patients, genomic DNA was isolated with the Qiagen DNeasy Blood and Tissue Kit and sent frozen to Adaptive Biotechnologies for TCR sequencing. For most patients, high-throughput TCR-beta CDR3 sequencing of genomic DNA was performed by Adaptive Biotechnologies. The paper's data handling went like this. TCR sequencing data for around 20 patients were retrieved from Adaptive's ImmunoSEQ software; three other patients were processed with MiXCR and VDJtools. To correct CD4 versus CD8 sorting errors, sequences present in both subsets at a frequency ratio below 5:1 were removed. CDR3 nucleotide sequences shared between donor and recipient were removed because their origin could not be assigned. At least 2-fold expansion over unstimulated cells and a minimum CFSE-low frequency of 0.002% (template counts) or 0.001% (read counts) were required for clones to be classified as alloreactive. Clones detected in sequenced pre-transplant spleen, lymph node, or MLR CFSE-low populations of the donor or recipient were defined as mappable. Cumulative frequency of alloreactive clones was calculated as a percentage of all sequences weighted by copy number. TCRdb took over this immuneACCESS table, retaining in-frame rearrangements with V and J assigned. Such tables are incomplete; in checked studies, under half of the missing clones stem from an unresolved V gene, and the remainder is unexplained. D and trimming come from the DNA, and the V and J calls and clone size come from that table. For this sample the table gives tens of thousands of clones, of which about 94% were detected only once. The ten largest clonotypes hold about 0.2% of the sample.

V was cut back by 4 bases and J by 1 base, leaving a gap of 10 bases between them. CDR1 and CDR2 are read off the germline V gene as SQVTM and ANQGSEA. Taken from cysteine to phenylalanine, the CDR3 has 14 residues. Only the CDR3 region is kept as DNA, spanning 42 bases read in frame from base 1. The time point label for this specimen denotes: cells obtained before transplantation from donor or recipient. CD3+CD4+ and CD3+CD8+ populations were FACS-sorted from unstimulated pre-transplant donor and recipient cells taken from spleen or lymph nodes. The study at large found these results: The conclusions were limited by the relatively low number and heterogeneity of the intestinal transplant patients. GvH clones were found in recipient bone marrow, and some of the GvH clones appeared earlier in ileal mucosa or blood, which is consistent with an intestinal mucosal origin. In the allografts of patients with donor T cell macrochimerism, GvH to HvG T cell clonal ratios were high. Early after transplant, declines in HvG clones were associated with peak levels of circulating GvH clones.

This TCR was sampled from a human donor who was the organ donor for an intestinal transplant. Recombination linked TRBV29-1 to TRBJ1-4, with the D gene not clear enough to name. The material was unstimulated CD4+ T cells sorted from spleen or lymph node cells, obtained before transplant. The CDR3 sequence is CSVGDTRTNEKLFF. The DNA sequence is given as TGCAGCGTTGGAGATACAAGAACTAATGAAAAACTGTTTTTT. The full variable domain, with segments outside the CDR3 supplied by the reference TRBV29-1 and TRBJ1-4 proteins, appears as SAVISQKPSRDICQRGTSLTIQCQVDSQVTMMFWYRQQPGQSLTLIATANQGSEATYESGFVIDKFPISRPNLTFSTLTVSNMSPEDSSIYLCSVGDTRTNEKLFFGSGTQLSVL.